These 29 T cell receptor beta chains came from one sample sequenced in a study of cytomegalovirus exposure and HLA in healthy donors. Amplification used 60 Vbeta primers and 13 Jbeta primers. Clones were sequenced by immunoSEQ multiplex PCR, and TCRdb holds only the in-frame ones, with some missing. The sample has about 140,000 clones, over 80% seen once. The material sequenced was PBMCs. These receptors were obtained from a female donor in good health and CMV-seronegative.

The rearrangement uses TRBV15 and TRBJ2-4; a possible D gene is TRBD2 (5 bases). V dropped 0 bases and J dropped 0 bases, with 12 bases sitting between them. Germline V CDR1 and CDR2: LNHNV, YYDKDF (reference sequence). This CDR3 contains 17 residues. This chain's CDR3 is CATSRDLAVLAKNIQYF. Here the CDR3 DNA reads TGTGCCACCAGCAGAGATCTAGCCGTTCTAGCCAAAAACATTCAGTACTTC.

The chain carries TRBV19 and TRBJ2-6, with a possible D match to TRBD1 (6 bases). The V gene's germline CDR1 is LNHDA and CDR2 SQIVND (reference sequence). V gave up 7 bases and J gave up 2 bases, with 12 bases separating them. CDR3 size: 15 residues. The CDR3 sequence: CASTTNRAGANVLTF. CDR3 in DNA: TGTGCCAGTACCACAAACAGGGCTGGGGCCAACGTCCTGACTTTC. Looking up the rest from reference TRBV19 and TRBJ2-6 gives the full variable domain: DGGITQSPKYLFRKEGQNVTLSCEQNLNHDAMYWYRQDPGQGLRLIYYSQIVNDFQKGDIAEGYSVSREKKESFPLTVTSAQKNPTAFYLCASTTNRAGANVLTFGAGSRLTVL.

The CDR3 loop is CASSLGRVWDLPHNEQFF. DNA for the CDR3: TGTGCCAGCAGCTTAGGGCGTGTTTGGGACTTACCGCACAATGAGCAGTTCTTC. The genes are TRBV7-8 and TRBJ2-1; a possible D gene is TRBD2 (6 bases). Germline-derived CDR1 and CDR2 are SGHVS and FQNEAQ. Trimming removed 1 base from V and 5 bases from J, with 21 bases in between. The CDR3 sequence is 18 residues long. Variable domain in full (rest from reference TRBV7-8 and TRBJ2-1): GAGVSQSPRYKVAKRGQDVALRCDPISGHVSLFWYQQALGQGPEFLTYFQNEAQLDKSGLPSDRFFAERPEGSVSTLKIQRTQQEDSAVYLCASSLGRVWDLPHNEQFFGPGTRLTVL.

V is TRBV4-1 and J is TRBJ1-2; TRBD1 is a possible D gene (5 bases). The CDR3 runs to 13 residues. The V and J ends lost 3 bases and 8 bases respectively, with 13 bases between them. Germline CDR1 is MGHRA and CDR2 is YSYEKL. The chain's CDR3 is CASSQNRRNGYTF. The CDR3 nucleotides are TGCGCCAGCAGCCAGAACAGGCGGAACGGCTACACCTTC.

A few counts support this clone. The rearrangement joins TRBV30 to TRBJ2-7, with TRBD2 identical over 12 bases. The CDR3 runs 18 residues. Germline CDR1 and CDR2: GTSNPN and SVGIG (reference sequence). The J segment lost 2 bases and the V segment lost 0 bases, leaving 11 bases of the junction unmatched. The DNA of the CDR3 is TGTGCCTGGAGTGTGACGGCTAGCGGGAGGGCCTCTACCTACGAGCAGTACTTC. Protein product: CAWSVTASGRASTYEQYF.

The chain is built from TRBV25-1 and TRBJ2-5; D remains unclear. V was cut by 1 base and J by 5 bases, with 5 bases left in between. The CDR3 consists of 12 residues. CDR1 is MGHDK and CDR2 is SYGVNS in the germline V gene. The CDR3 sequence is CASSEFEETQYF. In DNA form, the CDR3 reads TGTGCCAGCAGTGAATTTGAGGAGACCCAGTACTTC.

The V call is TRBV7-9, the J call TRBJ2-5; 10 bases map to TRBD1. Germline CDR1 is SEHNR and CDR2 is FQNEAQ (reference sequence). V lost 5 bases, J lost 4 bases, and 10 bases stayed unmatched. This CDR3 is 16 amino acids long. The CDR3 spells CASSLRGTGEGETQYF. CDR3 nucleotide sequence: TGTGCCAGCAGCCTCAGAGGGACAGGGGAAGGAGAGACCCAGTACTTC.

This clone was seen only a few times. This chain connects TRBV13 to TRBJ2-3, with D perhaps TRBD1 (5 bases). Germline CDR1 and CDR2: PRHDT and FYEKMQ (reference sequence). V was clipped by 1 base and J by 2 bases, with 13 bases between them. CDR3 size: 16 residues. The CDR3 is CASSLARERPTDTQYF. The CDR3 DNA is TGTGCCAGCAGCTTAGCCAGGGAAAGGCCCACAGATACGCAGTATTTT.

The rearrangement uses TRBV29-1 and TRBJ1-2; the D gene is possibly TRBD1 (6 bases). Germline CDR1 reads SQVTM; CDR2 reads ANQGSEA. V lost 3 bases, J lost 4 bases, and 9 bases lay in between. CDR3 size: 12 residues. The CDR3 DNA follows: TGCAGCGTTGAGGGAGGGGGCTATGGCTACACCTTC. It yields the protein CSVEGGGYGYTF.

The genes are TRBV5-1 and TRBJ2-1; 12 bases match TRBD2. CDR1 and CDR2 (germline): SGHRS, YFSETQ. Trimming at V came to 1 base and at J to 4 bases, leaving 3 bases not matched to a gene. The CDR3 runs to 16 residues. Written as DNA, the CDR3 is TGCGCCAGCAGCTTGAAGACTAGCGGGGGATACAATGAGCAGTTCTTC. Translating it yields CASSLKTSGGYNEQFF. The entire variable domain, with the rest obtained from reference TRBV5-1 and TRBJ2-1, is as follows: KAGVTQTPRYLIKTRGQQVTLSCSPISGHRSVSWYQQTPGQGLQFLFEYFSETQRNKGNFPGRFSGRQFSNSRSEMNVSTLELGDSALYLCASSLKTSGGYNEQFFGPGTRLTVL.

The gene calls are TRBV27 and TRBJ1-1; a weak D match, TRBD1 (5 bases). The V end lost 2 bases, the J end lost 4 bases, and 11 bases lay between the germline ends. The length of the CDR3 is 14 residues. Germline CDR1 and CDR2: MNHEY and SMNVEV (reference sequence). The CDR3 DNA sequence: TGTGCCAGCAGTTTACAGGGAACGGGCACTGAAGCTTTCTTT. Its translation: CASSLQGTGTEAFF.

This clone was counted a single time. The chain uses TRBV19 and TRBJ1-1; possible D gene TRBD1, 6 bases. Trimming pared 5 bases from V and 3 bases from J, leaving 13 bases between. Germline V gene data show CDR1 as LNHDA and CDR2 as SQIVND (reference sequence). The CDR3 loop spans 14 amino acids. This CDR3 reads CASSVGTTYTEAFF. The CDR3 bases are TGTGCCAGTAGTGTCGGGACAACCTACACTGAAGCTTTCTTT.

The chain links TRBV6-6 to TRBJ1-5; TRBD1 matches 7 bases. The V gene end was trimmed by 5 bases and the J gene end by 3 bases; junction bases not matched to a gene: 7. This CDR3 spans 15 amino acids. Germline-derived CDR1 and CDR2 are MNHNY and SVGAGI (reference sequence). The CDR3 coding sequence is TGTGCCAGCAGTAGGGACAGCCCCTACAATCAGCCCCAGCATTTT. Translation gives CASSRDSPYNQPQHF.

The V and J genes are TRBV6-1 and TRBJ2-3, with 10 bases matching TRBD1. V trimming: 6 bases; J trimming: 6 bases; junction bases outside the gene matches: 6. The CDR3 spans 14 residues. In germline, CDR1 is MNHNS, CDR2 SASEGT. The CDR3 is CASSVTGGGDTQYF. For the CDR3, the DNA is TGTGCCAGCAGCGTGACAGGGGGCGGTGATACGCAGTATTTT.

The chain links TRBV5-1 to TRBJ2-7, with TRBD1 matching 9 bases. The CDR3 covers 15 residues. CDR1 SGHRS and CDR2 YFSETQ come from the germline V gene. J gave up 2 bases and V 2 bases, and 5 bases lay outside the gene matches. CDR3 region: CASSLGQGTPYEQYF. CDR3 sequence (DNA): TGCGCCAGCAGCTTAGGACAGGGGACCCCCTACGAGCAGTACTTC.

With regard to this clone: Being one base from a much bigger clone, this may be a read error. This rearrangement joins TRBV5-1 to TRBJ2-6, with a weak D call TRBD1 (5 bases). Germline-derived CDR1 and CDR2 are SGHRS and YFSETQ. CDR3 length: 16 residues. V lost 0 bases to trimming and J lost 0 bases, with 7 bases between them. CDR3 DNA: TGCGCCAGCAGCTTGGACAGGCACTCTGGGGCCAACGTCCTGACTTTC. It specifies CASSLDRHSGANVLTF. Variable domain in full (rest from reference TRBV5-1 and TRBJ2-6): KAGVTQTPRYLIKTRGQQVTLSCSPISGHRSVSWYQQTPGQGLQFLFEYFSETQRNKGNFPGRFSGRQFSNSRSEMNVSTLELGDSALYLCASSLDRHSGANVLTFGAGSRLTVL.

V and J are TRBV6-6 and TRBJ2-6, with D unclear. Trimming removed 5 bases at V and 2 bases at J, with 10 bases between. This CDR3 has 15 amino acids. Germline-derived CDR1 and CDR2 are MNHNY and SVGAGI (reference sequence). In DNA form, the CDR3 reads TGTGCCAGCAGTGTCTCCGGAGCTGGGGCCAACGTCCTGACTTTC. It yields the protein CASSVSGAGANVLTF.

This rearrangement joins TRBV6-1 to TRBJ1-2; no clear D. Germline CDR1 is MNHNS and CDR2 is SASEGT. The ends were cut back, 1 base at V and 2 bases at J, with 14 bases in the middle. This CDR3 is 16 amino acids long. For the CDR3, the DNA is TGTGCCAGCAGTGAAGAAGGACTGCGGATAAACTATGGCTACACCTTC. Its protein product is CASSEEGLRINYGYTF.

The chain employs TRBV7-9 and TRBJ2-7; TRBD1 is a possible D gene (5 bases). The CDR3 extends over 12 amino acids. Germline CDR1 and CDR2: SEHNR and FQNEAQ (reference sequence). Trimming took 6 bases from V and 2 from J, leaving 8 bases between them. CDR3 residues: CASSDSTYEQYF. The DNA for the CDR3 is TGTGCCAGCAGTGACAGTACCTACGAGCAGTACTTC.

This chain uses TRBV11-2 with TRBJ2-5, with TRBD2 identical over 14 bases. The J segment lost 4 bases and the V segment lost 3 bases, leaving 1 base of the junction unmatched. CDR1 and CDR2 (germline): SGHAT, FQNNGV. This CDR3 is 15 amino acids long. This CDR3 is CASSFGTSGRETQYF. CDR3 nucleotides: TGTGCCAGCAGCTTCGGGACTAGCGGGAGAGAGACCCAGTACTTC.

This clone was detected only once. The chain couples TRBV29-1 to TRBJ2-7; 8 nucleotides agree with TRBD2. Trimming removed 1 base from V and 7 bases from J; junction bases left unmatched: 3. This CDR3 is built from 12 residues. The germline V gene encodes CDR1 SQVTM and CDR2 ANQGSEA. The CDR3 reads CSVEAGGREQYF. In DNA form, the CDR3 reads TGCAGCGTTGAAGCGGGAGGGCGTGAGCAGTACTTC.

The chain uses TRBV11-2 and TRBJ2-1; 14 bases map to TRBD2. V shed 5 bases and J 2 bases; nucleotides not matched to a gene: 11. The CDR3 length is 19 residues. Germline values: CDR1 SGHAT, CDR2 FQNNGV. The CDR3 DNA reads TGTGCCAGCAGCCGGGGGGGACTAGCGGGAGTAAGGGCCTACAATGAGCAGTTCTTC. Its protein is CASSRGGLAGVRAYNEQFF.

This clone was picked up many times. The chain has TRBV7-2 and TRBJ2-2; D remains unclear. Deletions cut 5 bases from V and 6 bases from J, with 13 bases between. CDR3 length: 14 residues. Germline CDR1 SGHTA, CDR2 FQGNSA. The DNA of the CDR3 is TGTGCCAGCAGCCTTGGCCCTAGTGCCGGGGAGCTGTTTTTT. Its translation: CASSLGPSAGELFF.

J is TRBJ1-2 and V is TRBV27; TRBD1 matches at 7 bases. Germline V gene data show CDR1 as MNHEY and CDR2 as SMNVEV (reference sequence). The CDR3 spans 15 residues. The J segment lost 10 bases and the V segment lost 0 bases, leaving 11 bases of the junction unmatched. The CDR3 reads CASSLSSSGTAHYTF. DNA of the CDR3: TGTGCCAGCAGTTTATCGAGTTCGGGGACAGCTCACTACACCTTC.

The CDR3 bases are TGCAGCGTTGAAGATTCAGGTGCCGCCGCCGGGGAGCTGTTTTTT. Protein sequence: CSVEDSGAAAGELFF. The chain recombines TRBV29-1 with TRBJ2-2; D ambiguous. Germline values: CDR1 SQVTM, CDR2 ANQGSEA. This CDR3 has 15 amino acids. V lost 0 bases and J lost 6, with 14 bases in between.

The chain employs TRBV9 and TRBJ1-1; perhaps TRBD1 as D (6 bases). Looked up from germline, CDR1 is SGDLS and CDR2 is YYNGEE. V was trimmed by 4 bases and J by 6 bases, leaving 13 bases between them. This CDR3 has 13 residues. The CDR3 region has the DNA TGTGCCAGCAGCCCCCCCCAGGGGTCTGAAGCTTTCTTT. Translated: CASSPPQGSEAFF.

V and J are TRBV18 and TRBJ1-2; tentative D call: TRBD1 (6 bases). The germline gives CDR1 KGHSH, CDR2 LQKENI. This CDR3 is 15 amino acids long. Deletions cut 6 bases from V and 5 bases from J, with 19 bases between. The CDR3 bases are TGTGCCAGCTCCCCCCAGGGGCGCGAGGTTTATGGCTACACCTTC. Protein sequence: CASSPQGREVYGYTF.

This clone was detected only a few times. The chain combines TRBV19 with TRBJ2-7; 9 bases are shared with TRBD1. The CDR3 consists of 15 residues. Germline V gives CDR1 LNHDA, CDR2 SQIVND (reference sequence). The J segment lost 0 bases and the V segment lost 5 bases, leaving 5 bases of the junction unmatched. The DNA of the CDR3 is TGTGCCAGTAGTCCCGGGACAGGGCCCTCCTACGAGCAGTACTTC. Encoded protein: CASSPGTGPSYEQYF.

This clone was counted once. The CDR3 is CASSSLTNINYGYTF. The CDR3 nucleotides are TGTGCCAGCAGCTCCCTCACTAACATTAACTATGGCTACACCTTC. This chain joins TRBV7-9 and TRBJ1-2; the D is unclear. With 4 bases removed from V and 1 base from J, the gap between germline ends came to 13 bases. Looked up from germline, CDR1 is SEHNR and CDR2 is FQNEAQ (reference sequence). The CDR3 is 15 amino acids.